This T cell receptor (beta chain) was sequenced during a study of blood T cell repertoires in COVID-19. Germline loops: CDR1 LNHDA, CDR2 SQIVND (reference sequence). V lost 8 bases to trimming and J lost 0 bases, with 10 bases between them. The CDR3 sequence is 13 residues long. Produced via immunoSEQ multiplex PCR; TCRdb's table is partial and in-frame only. The sample holds around 160,000 clones, around nine tenths seen once. This receptor was obtained from a woman aged 25 to 45 with acute COVID-19. The chain couples TRBV19 to TRBJ1-1, with D hard to call. Sequencing was done on a sample of PBMCs or T cells enriched from blood (not recorded which). This CDR3 is CASGPTMNTEAFF. The CDR3 region has the DNA TGTGCCAGTGGGCCAACCATGAACACTGAAGCTTTCTTT.